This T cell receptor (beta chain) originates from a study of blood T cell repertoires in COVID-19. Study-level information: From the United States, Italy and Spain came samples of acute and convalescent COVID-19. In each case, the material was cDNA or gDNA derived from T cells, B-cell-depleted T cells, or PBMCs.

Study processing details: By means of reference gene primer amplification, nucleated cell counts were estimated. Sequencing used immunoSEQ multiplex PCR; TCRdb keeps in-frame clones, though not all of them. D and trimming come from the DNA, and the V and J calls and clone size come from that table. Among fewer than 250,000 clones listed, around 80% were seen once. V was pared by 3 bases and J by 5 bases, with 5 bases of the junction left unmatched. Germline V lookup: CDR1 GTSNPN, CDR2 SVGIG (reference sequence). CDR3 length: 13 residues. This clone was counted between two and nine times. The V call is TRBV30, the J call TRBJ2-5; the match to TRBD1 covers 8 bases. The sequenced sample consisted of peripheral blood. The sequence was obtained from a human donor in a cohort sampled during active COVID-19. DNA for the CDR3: TGTGCCTGGAGCCGGACAGGGATCGAGACCCAGTACTTC. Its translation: CAWSRTGIETQYF.